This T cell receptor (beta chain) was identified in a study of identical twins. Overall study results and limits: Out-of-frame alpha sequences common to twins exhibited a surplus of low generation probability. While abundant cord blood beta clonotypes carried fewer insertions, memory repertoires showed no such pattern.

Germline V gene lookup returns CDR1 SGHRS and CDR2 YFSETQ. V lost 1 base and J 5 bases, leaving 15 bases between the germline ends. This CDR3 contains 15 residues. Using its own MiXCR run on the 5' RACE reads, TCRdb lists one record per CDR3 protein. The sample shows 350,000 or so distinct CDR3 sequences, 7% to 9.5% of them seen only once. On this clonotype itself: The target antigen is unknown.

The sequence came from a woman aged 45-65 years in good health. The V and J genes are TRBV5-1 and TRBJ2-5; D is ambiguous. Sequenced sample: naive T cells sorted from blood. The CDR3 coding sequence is TGCGCCAGCAGCTTGACCTACAGACGAGAGGAGACCCAGTACTTC. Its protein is CASSLTYRREETQYF.